Sequencing of this T cell receptor (beta chain) was carried out in a study of blood T cell repertoires in COVID-19. Study-level information: Sites in the United States, Italy and Spain provided acute and convalescent COVID-19 samples. T cells, B-cell-depleted T cells, or PBMCs supplied cDNA or gDNA.

Methods used by the authors: Reference gene primer amplification gave estimated nucleated cell counts. Data came from immunoSEQ multiplex PCR; TCRdb stores just in-frame clones and leaves some out. The V and J calls and clone size are taken from that table; D and trimming were inferred from the DNA. The sample holds approximately 150,000 clones, about 81% seen once. The CDR3 extends over 18 amino acids. In germline, CDR1 is PRHDT, CDR2 FYEKMQ (reference sequence). J was trimmed by 3 bases and V by 5 bases; bases with no gene match: 14. The chain combines TRBV13 with TRBJ2-3, with 10 positions matching TRBD2. The material sequenced was peripheral blood. This TCR was recovered from a human donor in a cohort sampled during active COVID-19. The CDR3 loop reads CASSQAGLAGVGTDTQYF. DNA for the CDR3: TGTGCCAGCAGCCAGGCGGGGCTAGCGGGAGTTGGGACAGATACGCAGTATTTT. Filled out from reference TRBV13 and TRBJ2-3, the complete variable domain reads AAGVIQSPRHLIKEKRETATLKCYPIPRHDTVYWYQQGPGQDPQFLISFYEKMQSDKGSIPDRFSAQQFSDYHSELNMSSLELGDSALYFCASSQAGLAGVGTDTQYFGPGTRLTVL.